These 17 T cell receptor beta chains were all obtained from the same sample, sequenced in a study of CD8+ T cells in alopecia areata. Extracted RNA was reverse transcribed, and the resulting cDNA served as sequencing template. Produced via immunoSEQ multiplex PCR; TCRdb's table is partial and in-frame only. The sample shows 140,000 to 150,000 clones, nearly 55% of them seen only once. Treatment specified: oral pan-JAK inhibitor, 5-10 mg twice daily. The sample was CD8+ T cells sorted from blood, taken at week 4, from a patient treated with tofacitinib. All receptors come from a human donor with alopecia areata.

This chain joins TRBV5-1 and TRBJ2-2; D is uncertain. The germline V gene has CDR1 SGHRS and CDR2 YFSETQ. CDR3 size: 14 residues. Between the trimmed V and J ends, which lost 0 bases and 4 bases, there was a span of 7 bases. The CDR3 loop is CASSLEESTGELFF. The CDR3 DNA is TGCGCCAGCAGCTTGGAGGAGAGCACCGGGGAGCTGTTTTTT. The full variable domain, in which reference TRBV5-1 and TRBJ2-2 provide the parts outside the CDR3, is KAGVTQTPRYLIKTRGQQVTLSCSPISGHRSVSWYQQTPGQGLQFLFEYFSETQRNKGNFPGRFSGRQFSNSRSEMNVSTLELGDSALYLCASSLEESTGELFFGEGSRLTVL.

The chain links TRBV5-1 to TRBJ1-1; a possible D gene is TRBD1 (5 bases). Germline-derived CDR1 and CDR2 are SGHRS and YFSETQ. Trimming cost V 1 base and J 5 bases, with 15 bases left between them. This CDR3 has 15 amino acids. This CDR3 reads CASSLRLRGSTEAFF. The CDR3 coding sequence is TGCGCCAGCAGCTTGCGGCTACGGGGGTCAACTGAAGCTTTCTTT.

About this clone: This same CDR3 is encoded by further DNA sequences in the sample. The chain combines TRBV5-6 with TRBJ2-5; D is undetermined. With 0 bases removed from V and 2 bases from J, the gap between germline ends came to 5 bases. The CDR3 spans 13 residues. CDR1 and CDR2 from the germline V gene are SGHDT and YYEEEE. CDR3 DNA sequence: TGTGCCAGCAGCTTGGGGAGTCAAGAGACCCAGTACTTC. It encodes CASSLGSQETQYF.

The gene calls are TRBV11-2 and TRBJ2-7, with no clear D. V gave up 5 bases and J gave up 1 base, with 18 bases separating them. This CDR3 has 16 residues. Germline loops: CDR1 SGHAT, CDR2 FQNNGV. The CDR3 region has the DNA TGTGCCAGCAGCCCAGGACCGTTACACTTTTCCTACGAGCAGTACTTC. Its protein is CASSPGPLHFSYEQYF.

The V call is TRBV6-5, the J call TRBJ2-3, with unresolved D. CDR3 size: 14 residues. CDR1 MNHEY and CDR2 SVGAGI come from the germline V gene. Trimming took 6 bases from V and 1 from J, leaving 11 bases between them. The CDR3 is CASSIGQGTDTQYF. Written as DNA, the CDR3 is TGTGCCAGCAGCATCGGGCAGGGCACAGATACGCAGTATTTT.

The table lists this clone with a few counts. The V and J genes are TRBV6-5 and TRBJ2-5; D might be TRBD1 or TRBD2, each matching 5 bases. The CDR3 consists of 15 residues. Deletions cut 2 bases from V and 4 bases from J, with 14 bases between. Germline-derived CDR1 and CDR2 are MNHEY and SVGAGI. CDR3 region: CASSYEGRRRETQYF. The CDR3 nucleotides read TGTGCCAGCAGTTACGAGGGACGGCGCCGAGAGACCCAGTACTTC.

Ten or more counts support this clone. V and J are TRBV6-5 and TRBJ2-3, with 12 positions matching TRBD2. The CDR3 extends over 16 amino acids. Germline values: CDR1 MNHEY, CDR2 SVGAGI. V dropped 0 bases and J dropped 5; count of bases not matched to a gene: 3. DNA for the CDR3: TGTGCCAGCAGTTACTCGCTAGCGGGGGGGCTAGATACGCAGTATTTT. Translating it yields CASSYSLAGGLDTQYF.

The J gene is TRBJ2-5, the V gene TRBV5-6, with D uncertain. With 0 bases removed from V and 7 bases from J, the gap between germline ends came to 4 bases. The CDR3 length is 11 residues. Germline-derived CDR1 and CDR2 are SGHDT and YYEEEE. Written as DNA, the CDR3 is TGTGCCAGCAGCTTGGGAGGGACCCAGTACTTC. Its translation is CASSLGGTQYF. The entire variable domain, with the rest obtained from reference TRBV5-6 and TRBJ2-5, is as follows: DAGVTQSPTHLIKTRGQQVTLRCSPKSGHDTVSWYQQALGQGPQFIFQYYEEEERQRGNFPDRFSGHQFPNYSSELNVNALLLGDSALYLCASSLGGTQYFGPGTRLLVL.

This clone was counted between two and nine times. The CDR3 spells CAWTSGNEQYF. In DNA form, the CDR3 reads TGTGCCTGGACCTCAGGGAACGAGCAGTACTTC. The chain uses TRBV30 and TRBJ2-5, with D tentatively TRBD1 (5 bases). The J call may be wrong; the DNA end is better matched by TRBJ2-7. This CDR3 is 11 amino acids long. Germline loops: CDR1 GTSNPN, CDR2 SVGIG (reference sequence).

The chain carries TRBV6-4 and TRBJ2-2; D is unclear. Per germline, CDR1 MRHNA and CDR2 SNTAGT. CDR3 size: 13 residues. Trimming cost V 0 bases and J 7 bases, with 6 bases left between them. CDR3 region: CASSDSSVGELFF. The CDR3 bases are TGTGCCAGCAGTGACTCCTCCGTCGGGGAGCTGTTTTTT.

This clone was seen many times. V is TRBV19 and J is TRBJ1-1; D unclear. With 3 bases removed from V and 0 bases from J, the gap between germline ends came to 8 bases. The CDR3 spans 14 residues. Germline V CDR1 and CDR2: LNHDA, SQIVND (reference sequence). CDR3 sequence reads: CASSIWEMNTEAFF. The CDR3 region has the DNA TGTGCCAGTAGTATCTGGGAGATGAACACTGAAGCTTTCTTT.

V is TRBV30 and J is TRBJ2-5; 11 bases fit TRBD2. The CDR3 is 15 residues long. V was pared by 4 bases and J by 0 bases, with 4 bases of the junction left unmatched. Germline V gene data show CDR1 as GTSNPN and CDR2 as SVGIG (reference sequence). The CDR3 nucleotides read TGTGCCTGGATCCTAGCGGGGGGCCACCAAGAGACCCAGTACTTC. This translates into CAWILAGGHQETQYF.

The rearrangement uses TRBV19 and TRBJ2-1; D may be TRBD1 (5 bases). Per germline, CDR1 LNHDA and CDR2 SQIVND (reference sequence). The V and J ends lost 2 bases and 3 bases respectively, with 11 bases between them. The length of the CDR3 is 15 residues. The CDR3 DNA reads TGTGCCAGTAGTATACTAGGGGCTGACTACAATGAGCAGTTCTTC. Translation gives CASSILGADYNEQFF.

The gene calls are TRBV2 and TRBJ1-1, with a tentative D call TRBD1 (5 bases). This CDR3 comprises 13 residues. Trimming removed 8 bases from V and 4 bases from J, with 14 bases in between. The V gene's germline CDR1 is SNHLY and CDR2 FYNNEI. CDR3 amino acids: CASYGGGLTEAFF. DNA of the CDR3: TGTGCCAGCTATGGGGGGGGACTCACTGAAGCTTTCTTT.

This clone was picked up a small number of times. V and J are TRBV19 and TRBJ1-1; the D is unclear. This CDR3 is built from 14 residues. Deletions cut 7 bases from V and 3 bases from J, with 15 bases between. Germline CDR1 LNHDA, CDR2 SQIVND (reference sequence). CDR3 bases: TGTGCCAGTACCCCGGAAAGGAGTCACACTGAAGCTTTCTTT. Protein sequence: CASTPERSHTEAFF.

J is TRBJ2-1 and V is TRBV13; TRBD2 aligns across 9 bases. CDR1 PRHDT and CDR2 FYEKMQ come from the germline V gene (reference sequence). V was clipped by 5 bases and J by 7 bases; unmatched bases: 3. This CDR3 spans 13 amino acids. The CDR3 DNA reads as TGTGCCAGCAGCGACGGACTAGCGAATGAGCAGTTCTTC. Its translation: CASSDGLANEQFF.

The rearrangement links TRBV29-1 to TRBJ2-1; D possibly corresponds to TRBD1 (5 bases). The CDR3 covers 13 residues. Germline V gene lookup returns CDR1 SQVTM and CDR2 ANQGSEA. The V end was cut by 0 bases, the J end by 8 bases, with 11 bases between. CDR3 residues: CSVEEGPGDEQFF. As DNA, the CDR3 is TGCAGCGTTGAAGAGGGGCCCGGCGATGAGCAGTTCTTC.